These 6 T cell receptor beta chains originate from one sample sequenced in a study of OX40 agonist ivuxolimab in advanced cancers. Only in-frame clones appear in the TCRdb table, and some are missing; sequencing was by immunoSEQ multiplex PCR. Of tens of thousands of clones in the sample, around 86% were seen once. The sequencing here drew on CD4+ or CD8+ T cells sorted from blood, taken in a trial of the OX40 agonist ivuxolimab. These receptors all stem from an adult with an advanced solid tumor such as melanoma, head and neck, liver or kidney cancer.

The chain employs TRBV11-3 and TRBJ2-2; tentatively, D is TRBD2 (7 bases). Looked up from germline, CDR1 is SGHNT and CDR2 is YENEEA. CDR3 size: 14 residues. V was pared by 5 bases and J by 5 bases, with 12 bases between. The CDR3 DNA reads as TGTGCCAGCAGCCTAAGGGGGGGAACCGGGGAGCTGTTTTTT. Translation gives CASSLRGGTGELFF.

The chain carries TRBV7-9 and TRBJ2-1, with D perhaps matching TRBD2 (5 bases). V was trimmed by 5 bases and J by 4 bases, leaving 15 bases between them. Germline V gene data show CDR1 as SEHNR and CDR2 as FQNEAQ (reference sequence). The CDR3 is 15 amino acids. CDR3 DNA: TGTGCCAGCAGCCCGCGGGTAGCGTCGTACAATGAGCAGTTCTTC. It translates to CASSPRVASYNEQFF.

The J gene is TRBJ1-1, the V gene TRBV5-8; D possibly corresponds to TRBD1 (6 bases). Germline V gives CDR1 SGHTS, CDR2 YDEGEE. V lost 1 base and J 1 base, leaving 11 bases between the germline ends. The CDR3 spans 15 residues. The CDR3 DNA reads as TGTGCCAGCAGCTTGTGGGGGACATCGAACACTGAAGCTTTCTTT. Translated, it gives CASSLWGTSNTEAFF.

V is TRBV18 and J is TRBJ1-1, with a weak D call TRBD1 (5 bases). Trimming stripped 8 bases from V and 0 bases from J, with 10 bases between. Germline loops: CDR1 KGHSH, CDR2 LQKENI. The CDR3 totals 13 residues. CDR3 sequence (DNA): TGTGCCAGCGTGACAGAGATGAACACTGAAGCTTTCTTT. It encodes CASVTEMNTEAFF.

The V and J genes are TRBV5-1 and TRBJ2-3, with 9 bases matching TRBD2. Germline V gene data show CDR1 as SGHRS and CDR2 as YFSETQ. The CDR3 totals 16 residues. V was pared by 2 bases and J by 0 bases, with 4 bases of the junction left unmatched. This CDR3 is CASSFPSGVSTDTQYF. The CDR3 DNA is TGCGCCAGCAGCTTTCCTAGCGGGGTGAGCACAGATACGCAGTATTTT.

V gene TRBV6-6 combines with J gene TRBJ2-7; TRBD2 matches 7 bases. This CDR3 comprises 15 residues. V was pared by 5 bases and J by 2 bases, with 9 bases of the junction left unmatched. The V gene's germline CDR1 is MNHNY and CDR2 SVGAGI (reference sequence). The CDR3 spells CASSGRPGTTYEQYF. CDR3 in DNA: TGTGCCAGCAGTGGCCGACCTGGGACTACCTACGAGCAGTACTTC.